The source of this T cell receptor beta chain is a study of cytomegalovirus exposure and HLA in healthy donors. Whole-study context: Counted in an early data release were approximately 85 million unique TCRs from HLA-typed donors.

The study, taken as a whole, reports: In vitro testing confirmed a few CMV-associated chains as specific for CMV antigens.

This PCR relied on a set of 60 Vbeta primers and 13 Jbeta primers. Sequencing was performed with immunoSEQ multiplex PCR; in TCRdb, only in-frame clones are kept and a portion is missing. The table lists more than 150,000 clones, approximately 79% of them singletons. V shed 3 bases, J shed 3 bases, and the junction held 2 bases outside the gene matches. The CDR3 has 14 amino acids. Germline CDR1 SGHDT, CDR2 YYEEEE. With regard to this clone: The antigen is undetermined. The identical CDR3 is also encoded by other nucleotide sequences in the sample.

The donors gave bone marrow, and they were healthy. The TCR was taken from a man between 50 and 59 years old in good health and CMV-seropositive. The sample consisted of PBMCs. The chain recombines TRBV5-6 with TRBJ1-1; TRBD1 aligns across 10 bases. Here the CDR3 reads CASSSGTGDTEAFF. In nucleotides, the CDR3 is TGTGCCAGCAGCTCAGGGACAGGGGACACTGAAGCTTTCTTT.